This is a list of T cell receptor beta chains from one sample in a study of blood T cell repertoires in COVID-19. Assay used: immunoSEQ multiplex PCR; TCRdb lists only in-frame clones, some missing. The data contain fewer than 60,000 clones, 84% of them seen just once; the ten biggest clones take up approximately 12%. Sequenced material: peripheral blood. The source is a woman at least 80 years old with acute or convalescent COVID-19. CDR3s include the opening cysteine and the closing phenylalanine or tryptophan. D genes are given only for firm matches. The size of a clone is reported for some rows only, either as once, few or many, or as a class for expanded clones.

TRBJ1-6 - 12 TRBV29-1 - TGCAGCGTCGGACAGCCTAATTCACCCCTCCACTTT CSVGQPNSPLHF
TRBJ1-1 TRBD1 14 TRBV30 - TGTGCCTGGAGTGTACTGGGACAGGGAGCTGAAGCTTTCTTT CAWSVLGQGAEAFF
TRBJ2-5 TRBD2 15 TRBV2 - TGTGCCAGCAGCTTACCGGGACTATTCCTCGGGACCCAGTACTTC CASSLPGLFLGTQYF
TRBJ2-3 - 14 TRBV4-1 - TGCGCCAGCAGCCAGACTAGTAGCACAGATACGCAGTATTTT CASSQTSSTDTQYF
TRBJ1-4 - 15 TRBV18 once TGTGCCAGCTCACCGACGAACAGGATTAATGAAAAACTGTTTTTT CASSPTNRINEKLFF
TRBJ2-2 TRBD2 17 TRBV4-2 - TGTGCCAGCAGCCAAGAGATGCTAGCGGGGCGGACCGGGGAGCTGTTTTTT CASSQEMLAGRTGELFF
TRBJ2-7 TRBD1 12 TRBV30 - TGTGCCTGGACGACAGGGACCTACGAGCAGTACTTC CAWTTGTYEQYF
TRBJ2-2 - 14 TRBV7-2 few TGTGCCAGCAGCTTAATCCCCCGGGGTGGGGAGCTGTTTTTT CASSLIPRGGELFF
TRBJ1-1 - 14 TRBV19 - TGTGCCAGTAAGCACCGGGGAGCGAACACTGAAGCTTTCTTT CASKHRGANTEAFF
TRBJ1-1 TRBD1 15 TRBV3-1/TRBV3-2 - TGTGCCAGCAGCCAAGCCATACGACAGGGAGCTGAAGCTTTCTTT CASSQAIRQGAEAFF
TRBJ1-2 - 14 TRBV18 - TGTGCCAGCTCACAACAGGGATCTAACTATGGCTACACCTTC CASSQQGSNYGYTF
TRBJ2-4 TRBD1 16 TRBV5-6 - TGTGCCAGCAGCTTTGGGACAGGCTTAGCCAAAAACATTCAGTACTTC CASSFGTGLAKNIQYF
TRBJ1-5 TRBD1 13 TRBV2 - TGTGCCAGCAGTGAAGTAATCAGGGGGGCCCAGCATTTT CASSEVIRGAQHF
TRBJ2-7 TRBD1 14 TRBV6-5 - TGTGCCAGCAGAGTGGACAGGGCGGGCTACGAGCAGTACTTC CASRVDRAGYEQYF
TRBJ2-1 - 15 TRBV2 - TGTGCCAGCAGTGAATTGGGTAGCGGCTACAATGAGCAGTTCTTC CASSELGSGYNEQFF
TRBJ2-3 - 13 TRBV10-2 - TGCGCCAGCAGTGAGGGAGTGTTGAATACGCAGTATTTT CASSEGVLNTQYF
TRBJ1-4 TRBD1 14 TRBV19 - TGTGCCAGTAGTGTGGGACAGGGACAAGAAAAACTGTTTTTT CASSVGQGQEKLFF
TRBJ2-2 - 10 TRBV19 - TGTGCCACCCGGGCCGGGGAGCTGTTTTTT CATRAGELFF
TRBJ2-1 TRBD1 13 TRBV19 - TGTGCCAGTAGTACGACAGGGGGCAATGAGCAGTTCTTC CASSTTGGNEQFF
TRBJ1-2 - 14 TRBV9 - TGTGCCAGCAGCGAAGACAGCCTACCCTATGGCTACACCTTC CASSEDSLPYGYTF
TRBJ1-2 TRBD1 18 TRBV4-1 - TGCGCCAGCAGCCAAGGGTGGAGGACAGGGGCGTCTAACTATGGCTACACCTTC CASSQGWRTGASNYGYTF
TRBJ2-2 TRBD2 14 TRBV11-3 - TGTGCCAGCAGCCCGACTAGCCAGGCCGGGGAGCTGTTTTTT CASSPTSQAGELFF
TRBJ1-5 - 15 TRBV19 - TGTGCCAGTAGTATAGATGTTGGAGGGAATCAGCCCCAGCATTTT CASSIDVGGNQPQHF
TRBJ1-5 TRBD1 13 TRBV29-1 few TGCAGCGTTGGAGGAGGGGGCCTGGAGCCCCAGCATTTT CSVGGGGLEPQHF
TRBJ1-3 TRBD1 14 TRBV19 - TGTGCCAGTAGTTTAGGGACAGTCGGAAACACCATATATTTT CASSLGTVGNTIYF
TRBJ1-3 - 15 TRBV18 once TGTGCCAGCTCACCACGGGGGGTCGAAGGAAACACCATATATTTT CASSPRGVEGNTIYF
TRBJ1-1 TRBD1 16 TRBV7-9 few TGTGCCAGCAGCTTAGCTGAGGGGGCAGGGAACACTGAAGCTTTCTTT CASSLAEGAGNTEAFF
TRBJ1-4 - 16 TRBV5-1 once TGCGCCAGCAGCTCGATTGGGGGCCCAACTAATGAAAAACTGTTTTTT CASSSIGGPTNEKLFF
TRBJ1-2 - 17 TRBV19 - TGTGCCAGTAGTATCCGGGAGGCAGCAAAATCTAACTATGGCTACACCTTC CASSIREAAKSNYGYTF
TRBJ1-6 - 15 TRBV5-1 once TGCGCCAGCAGCTTGGGCGAGGTCTATAATTCACCCCTCCACTTT CASSLGEVYNSPLHF
TRBJ1-1 - 12 TRBV6-5 - TGTGCCAGCGGGGGGGCTGGCACTGAAGCTTTCTTT CASGGAGTEAFF
TRBJ2-2 TRBD2 17 TRBV15 - TGTGCCACCAGCAGAGGGGACGGACTAGCTGTTGCCGGGGAGCTGTTTTTT CATSRGDGLAVAGELFF
TRBJ2-3 TRBD2 16 TRBV10-3 once TGTGCCATCAGTGTAGGGCTAGCGGGCAGCACAGATACGCAGTATTTT CAISVGLAGSTDTQYF
TRBJ2-1 - 15 TRBV5-8 - TGTGCCAGCAGCTTGCCGGGCGGGGTCTACAATGAGCAGTTCTTC CASSLPGGVYNEQFF
TRBJ1-1 TRBD1 14 TRBV9 few TGTGCCAGCAGCGGGACAGGGGGCCACACTGAAGCTTTCTTT CASSGTGGHTEAFF
TRBJ1-3 - 13 TRBV5-1 - TGCGCCAGCAGCTTCGAGGATGGAAACACCATATATTTT CASSFEDGNTIYF
TRBJ1-1 - 12 TRBV7-8 - TGTGCCAGCAGCCCCGACAGCCCGAAAGCTTTCTTT CASSPDSPKAFF
TRBJ1-6 TRBD1 15 TRBV3-1/TRBV3-2 - TGTGCCAGCAGCCAACCCACAGGGGTGAGTTCACCCCTCCACTTT CASSQPTGVSSPLHF
TRBJ1-2 - 15 TRBV29-1 - TGCAGCGTTGGAGAGAGTCTATACCCTAACTATGGCTACACCTTC CSVGESLYPNYGYTF
TRBJ2-1 TRBD2 15 TRBV19 - TGTGCCAGCCGTCGGGCTAGCGGGGCCCACAATGAGCAGTTCTTC CASRRASGAHNEQFF
TRBJ2-7 TRBD2 15 TRBV7-9 few TGTGCCAGCAGTTTAAGTAGCGGGACCTCTTCGGAGCAGTACTTC CASSLSSGTSSEQYF
TRBJ2-5 TRBD1 16 TRBV18 - TGTGCCAGCTCACCACCTGTTGCAGGGGGTTTGTGGACCCAGTACTTC CASSPPVAGGLWTQYF
TRBJ2-3 TRBD1 17 TRBV24-1 - TGTGCCACCAGTGATTTCTCCCCGACAGGGCGCACAGATACGCAGTATTTT CATSDFSPTGRTDTQYF
TRBJ1-1 - 13 TRBV19 - TGTGCCAGTAGTATGACAGGAAACACTGAAGCTTTCTTT CASSMTGNTEAFF
TRBJ2-3 TRBD1 15 TRBV24-1 - TGTGCCACCAGTGACCCCGGGACAGGCACAGATACGCAGTATTTT CATSDPGTGTDTQYF
TRBJ1-2 TRBD1 14 TRBV18 - TGTGCCAGCTCACCTCAGGACAGGGGCTATGGCTACACCTTC CASSPQDRGYGYTF
TRBJ2-5 TRBD2 18 TRBV6-2/TRBV6-3 - TGTGCCAGCAGTTATCGAGGACTAGCGGGGGGGCATAAGGAGACCCAGTACTTC CASSYRGLAGGHKETQYF
TRBJ1-2 - 15 TRBV11-2 - TGTGCCAGCAGCTTCCGGGAGGGGCATTGGAATGGCTACACCTTC CASSFREGHWNGYTF